This TCR beta chain appears in the sequencing data of a study of CD8 T cells in ankylosing spondylitis. Trimming removed 5 bases at V and 4 bases at J, with 15 bases between. CDR3 size: 14 residues. Germline V gene sequence: CDR1 MNHEY, CDR2 SVGAGI. In TCRdb, the 5' RACE reads were re-called with MiXCR into one record per CDR3 protein. The repertoire holds fewer than 200,000 distinct CDR3 sequences, roughly 20% seen once, with roughly 4% in the top ten. The TCR originated in a male donor under 30 with ankylosing spondylitis or in good health (not recorded which). The specimen sequenced was blood, either unsorted or a sorted T cell fraction (not recorded which). The J gene is TRBJ2-7, the V gene TRBV6-5; possibly TRBD1 for D (5 bases). Here the CDR3 reads CASSPGRYTYEQYV. The CDR3 DNA reads as TGTGCCAGCAGTCCAGGGCGCTACACATACGAGCAGTACGTC.